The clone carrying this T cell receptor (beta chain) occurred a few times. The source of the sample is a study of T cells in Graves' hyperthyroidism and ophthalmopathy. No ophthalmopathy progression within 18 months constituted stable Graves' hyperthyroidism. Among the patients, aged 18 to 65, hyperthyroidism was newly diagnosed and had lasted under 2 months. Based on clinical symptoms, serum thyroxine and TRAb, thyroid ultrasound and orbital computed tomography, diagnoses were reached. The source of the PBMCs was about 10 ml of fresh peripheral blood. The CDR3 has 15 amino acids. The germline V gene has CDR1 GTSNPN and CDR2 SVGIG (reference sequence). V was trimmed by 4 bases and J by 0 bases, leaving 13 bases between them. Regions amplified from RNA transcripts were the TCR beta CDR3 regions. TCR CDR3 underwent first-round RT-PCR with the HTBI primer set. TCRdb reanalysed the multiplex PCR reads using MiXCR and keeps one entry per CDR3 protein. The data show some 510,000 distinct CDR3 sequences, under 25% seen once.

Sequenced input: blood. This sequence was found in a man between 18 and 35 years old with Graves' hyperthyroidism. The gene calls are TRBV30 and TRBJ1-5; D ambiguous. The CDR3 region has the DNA TGTGCCTGGACCCCCCGCCCGATTAGCAATCAGCCCCAGCATTTT. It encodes CAWTPRPISNQPQHF.